A single sample gave rise to the 14 T cell receptor beta chains below, sequenced in a study of identical twins. TCRdb passed the 5' RACE reads through MiXCR, listing each CDR3 protein once. The sample carries hundreds of thousands of distinct CDR3 sequences, 8.5% to 9.5% recorded once. These data were also reused for a study on yellow fever vaccine responses in identical twins.

The sequenced sample consisted of PBMCs. Source of these receptors: a woman in her late teens or twenties in good health.

The chain recombines TRBV4-3 with TRBJ2-2, with 9 positions matching TRBD1. The CDR3 totals 17 residues. V dropped 2 bases and J dropped 1; count of bases not matched to a gene: 5. The germline gives CDR1 LGHNA, CDR2 YSLEER. CDR3 protein: CASSQMPGQGNTGELFF. The CDR3 bases are TGCGCCAGCAGCCAAATGCCGGGACAGGGGAACACCGGGGAGCTGTTTTTT.

The chain employs TRBV20-1 and TRBJ2-3; 14 bases are shared with TRBD2. J was trimmed by 2 bases and V by 4 bases; bases with no gene match: 8. The germline V gene encodes CDR1 DFQATT and CDR2 SNEGSKA (reference sequence). The CDR3 loop spans 17 amino acids. The CDR3 sequence is CSAIGTSGSRVTDTQYF. The CDR3 coding sequence is TGCAGTGCTATCGGGACTAGCGGGAGTCGGGTCACAGATACGCAGTATTTT.

CDR3 nucleotide sequence: TGCAGTGCTTATGGGGACGGAGACAAGACGCAGTATTTT. Translation gives CSAYGDGDKTQYF. The chain recombines TRBV20-1 with TRBJ2-3; TRBD1 or TRBD2 may be the D gene (5 bases each). The CDR3 consists of 13 residues. Trimming removed 5 bases from V and 9 bases from J, with 18 bases in between. Germline assignment: CDR1 DFQATT and CDR2 SNEGSKA (reference sequence).

This clonotype came up many times. The junction does not match germline at one end; this may be a read error. The CDR3 spells CASSLAGGDYEQYF. Here the CDR3 DNA reads TGTGCCAGCAGCTTAGCAGGAGGGGACTACGAGCAGTACTTC. V usage is TRBV12-3 or TRBV12-4 and J usage is TRBJ2-7; possibly TRBD2 for D (6 bases). The CDR3 length is 14 residues.

The V and J genes are TRBV28 and TRBJ2-7; a weak D match, TRBD1 (5 bases). V lost 0 bases, J lost 2 bases, and 14 bases lay in between. The V gene's germline CDR1 is MDHEN and CDR2 SYDVKM. The CDR3 length is 16 residues. CDR3 nucleotides: TGTGCCAGCAGTTTATGGGAAGGGGATGCTACCTACGAGCAGTACTTC. Protein: CASSLWEGDATYEQYF.

This clonotype was counted only a few times. V is TRBV27 and J is TRBJ1-6; D remains unclear. Per the germline V gene, CDR1 is MNHEY and CDR2 is SMNVEV (reference sequence). V shed 3 bases and J shed 10 bases, with 7 bases lying between them. CDR3 length: 12 residues. DNA of the CDR3: TGTGCCAGCAGTTTCTTTGGATCACCCCTCCACTTT. This gives the protein CASSFFGSPLHF.

This clonotype was seen at least ten times. The chain has TRBV12-3 or TRBV12-4 and TRBJ2-7; 9 bases fit TRBD1. V shed 1 base and J 6 bases; nucleotides not matched to a gene: 4. CDR3 length: 14 amino acids. As DNA, the CDR3 is TGTGCCAGCAGTTTAGTGACAGGGGGGGGCGAGCAGTACTTC. This gives the protein CASSLVTGGGEQYF.

This clonotype was counted a few times. The DNA of the CDR3 is TGCAGTGCCCCCCGCCCGGGGACTACGTACGAGCAGTACTTC. It translates to CSAPRPGTTYEQYF. The rearrangement uses TRBV20-1 and TRBJ2-7; 7 bases match TRBD2. This CDR3 has 14 amino acids. Germline V CDR1 and CDR2: DFQATT, SNEGSKA (reference sequence). With V trimmed by 6 bases and J by 4 bases, 12 bases remained unmatched.

This clonotype showed up just a few times. The J gene is TRBJ2-3, the V gene TRBV6-2 or TRBV6-3; tentatively, D is TRBD2 (6 bases). The length of the CDR3 is 15 residues. Germline CDR1 reads MNHEY; CDR2 reads SVGEGT. V lost 6 bases and J 1 base, leaving 14 bases between the germline ends. The CDR3 nucleotides are TGTGCCAGCAGACCGCTCCGGAGGGGCACAGATACGCAGTATTTT. Translated, it gives CASRPLRRGTDTQYF.

This clonotype was counted ten times or more. V is TRBV18 and J is TRBJ2-1; 15 nucleotides align to TRBD2. With 3 bases clipped from V and 8 bases from J, the junction kept 5 bases outside the gene matches. The CDR3 totals 16 residues. Germline V gene lookup returns CDR1 KGHSH and CDR2 LQKENI. The CDR3 region has the DNA TGTGCCAGCTCACCCGGGACTAGCGGGAGGAACTATGAGCAGTTCTTC. The encoded protein is CASSPGTSGRNYEQFF.

This clonotype was detected ten times or more. V is TRBV6-2 or TRBV6-3 and J is TRBJ2-3, with TRBD2 matching 7 bases. This CDR3 spans 16 amino acids. The trim removed 6 bases at V and 4 bases at J, leaving 13 bases unmatched. Germline lookup yields CDR1 MNHEY and CDR2 SVGEGT. The CDR3 loop reads CASSPQGAGKSDTQYF. The DNA of the CDR3 is TGTGCCAGCAGCCCACAAGGAGCGGGGAAGTCAGATACGCAGTATTTT.

In regard to this clonotype: The CDR3 end shows no conserved phenylalanine or tryptophan, and so a read error is likely. V usage is TRBV10-3 and J usage is TRBJ1-2; maybe TRBD1 (5 bases). CDR1 ENHRY and CDR2 SYGVKD come from the germline V gene. CDR3 length: 13 residues. Trimming shortened V by 3 bases and J by 6 bases, and 11 bases separated the two germline ends. The CDR3: CAISDRGDHGYTI. The CDR3 DNA reads TGTGCCATCAGTGATAGAGGGGATCATGGCTACACCATC.

This clonotype showed up many times. The CDR3 DNA follows: TGTGCCAGCAGTTTAATCCTTGAGCAGTTCTTC. As protein: CASSLILEQFF. The chain is built from TRBV12-3 or TRBV12-4 and TRBJ2-1; unclear D gene. The CDR3 runs to 11 residues. V gave up 2 bases and J gave up 9 bases, with 5 bases separating them.

This clonotype was recorded a few times. J is TRBJ2-3 and V is TRBV9; the D call may be TRBD1 or TRBD2 (5 bases each). V lost 3 bases and J lost 3, with 20 bases in between. The CDR3 covers 17 residues. The germline gives CDR1 SGDLS, CDR2 YYNGEE. The CDR3 reads CASSAGPWGWETDTQYF. CDR3 nucleotides: TGTGCCAGCAGCGCCGGCCCTTGGGGGTGGGAGACAGATACGCAGTATTTT.